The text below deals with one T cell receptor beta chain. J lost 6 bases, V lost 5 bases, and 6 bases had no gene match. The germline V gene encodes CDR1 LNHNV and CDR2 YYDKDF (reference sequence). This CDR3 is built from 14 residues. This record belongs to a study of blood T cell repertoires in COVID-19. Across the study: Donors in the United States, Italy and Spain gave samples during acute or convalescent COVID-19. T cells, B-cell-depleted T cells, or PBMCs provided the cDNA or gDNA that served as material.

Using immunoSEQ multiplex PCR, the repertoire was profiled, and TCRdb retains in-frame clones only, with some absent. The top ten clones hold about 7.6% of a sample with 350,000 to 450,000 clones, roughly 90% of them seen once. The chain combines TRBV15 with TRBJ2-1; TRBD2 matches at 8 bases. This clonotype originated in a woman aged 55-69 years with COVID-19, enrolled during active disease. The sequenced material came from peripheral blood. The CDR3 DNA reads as TGTGCCACCAGCGCCCGGGGGGGGTTCAATGAGCAGTTCTTC. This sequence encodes CATSARGGFNEQFF.